The entry below describes one T cell receptor beta chain. Its recognized antigen is unknown. No much larger clone is present one base from it, and per-base qualities are unavailable. The identical CDR3 is also encoded by other nucleotide sequences in the sample. The data are from a study of shared clonotypes between healthy human individuals (dated by TCRdb to 2020 to 2021). About the study as a whole: The cohort comprised a couple of women and a few men aged 18 to 49 years. For each donor, CD4 naive and CD4 memory were each run on three plates, CD8 naive on two plates, and CD8 memory on one plate. The study deeply sequenced blood TCR repertoires of about 5 healthy adults to estimate repertoire size and the extent of clonotype sharing between individuals. Libraries were prepared and TCR repertoires were sequenced by different laboratories using diverse techniques, in order to increase sequencing depth and limit assay-specific biases. Leukapheresis yielded between about 0.9 and 10 billion PBMCs per donor.

Using the deep immunoSEQ assay, TCR CDR3 regions were amplified from genomic DNA by multiplex PCR. Genomic DNA extracted from each cell subset was distributed evenly over all wells of several immunoSEQ 96-well plates, and each plate served as one replicate. For sorted subsets, about 0.2 ug genomic DNA, equal to tens of thousands of T cell genomes, was loaded into each replicate PCR. Purified libraries were quantified with a Qubit 3.0 fluorometer, sized on a Bioanalyzer 2100, and re-quantified with the KAPA Library Quantification kit. A separate single-read 150-cycle Illumina NextSeq 550 flow cell was used to sequence each immunoSEQ 96-well plate. On the authors' methods: Because the immunoSEQ output held only junctional sequences and lacked quality scores, the filtering could not match the filtering applied to full-length reads. Sequences were annotated with PyIR, a Python wrapper for IgBLAST v1.9, and V/J genes and CDR3 were assigned using IMGT germline references. Reads were removed for weak V/J assignments (E-value above 1e-6), missing CDR3, stop codons, out-of-frame junctions, or ambiguous translated residues. V3J clonotypes were defined as sequences sharing an identical inferred V gene, J gene, and CDR3 amino acid sequence. To compute the percentage overlap between repertoires, the number of shared unique clonotypes was divided by the size of the smaller repertoire. Three approaches were used to assess repertoire richness: RTK rarefaction, the Chao1 estimator, and Recon v2.1 estimates of unobserved clonotypes. OLGA was used to compute generation probabilities for all TCRbeta clonotypes that the gDNA method yielded from several donors. TCRdb obtained this table from immuneACCESS and retained in-frame rearrangements with V and J assigned. These tables miss some clones; where compared with another copy, unresolved V genes account for less than half of the shortfall, and the remainder is unexplained. The D gene and trimming were derived from the DNA, and the V and J assignments and clone size from that table. This sample comprises about 1 million clones, approximately 70% of them detected only once. The leading ten clones occupy around 1.4% of the sample.

CDR3 length: 15 amino acids, cysteine to phenylalanine. Only the CDR3 DNA stays, 45 bases, in frame from base 1. Taken from the germline V gene, the CDR1 and CDR2 loops are SGHTA and FQGNSA. V and J are trimmed by 0 bases and 4 bases, and the gene matches miss 3 bases of the junction. The donors were healthy, HIV-negative adults with no recently reported acute infections or vaccinations. Every donor was a Caucasian adult living in Nashville, Tennessee, USA. CD4+ T cells were enriched by magnetic negative selection, after which naive cells were positively selected on CD45RA and the negative fraction was taken as the memory subset. After blood collection by leukapheresis, PBMCs were isolated using Ficoll-Histopaque density gradient centrifugation and then cryopreserved in the vapor phase of liquid nitrogen. Purity and quantity of every magnetically sorted T cell population were checked by analytical flow cytometry. From each sorted fraction, genomic DNA was isolated and quantified by UV absorbance on a Nanodrop 2000c.

Here is what the overall study found, with its caveats: Compared with non-shared clonotypes, clonotypes shared by all four sorted-subset donors had higher generation probabilities. Because the study included only a small number of donors, the genetic and exposure-history diversity represented was limited. Sampling was limited to blood, and TCR repertoires in tissue likely differ from TCR repertoires in blood. Based on pairwise subsampling, the degree of clonotype sharing among donors was expected to be affected by sequencing depth. Rarefaction of sorted-subset datasets indicated incomplete sequencing despite the large sequencing depth. Roughly 5.2% of naive CD4, around 3.5% of naive CD8, approximately 2% of memory CD4, and approximately 0.4% of memory CD8 clonotypes were shared across several donors. Estimated clonotype richness was generally larger for naive than for memory subsets.

Sequenced: memory CD4+ T cells sorted from blood. The cell subset or site label of this sample denotes: CD45RA-negative fraction. The sequence links TRBV7-2 to TRBJ2-1; the junction holds 7 bases that match TRBD2. The sequence was collected from a man younger than 35 in good health. The CDR3 loop reads CASSLAGGVYNEQFF. The DNA sequence is TGTGCCAGCAGCTTAGCGGGGGGGGTATACAATGAGCAGTTCTTC.